This passage covers 20 T cell receptor beta chains from one sample sequenced in a study of blood T cells in healthy people across ages. PCR was performed a second time for about 7 to 12 cycles using a sample-barcoded 5' primer and a J-beta primer mix. Using its own MiXCR run on the 5' RACE reads, TCRdb lists one record per CDR3 protein. The table includes over a million distinct CDR3 sequences, 25% detected once. This same sample was also part of a study on T cells of mothers and their children.

Sequencing was performed on blood. The receptors were sampled from a girl aged 2-10 years in good health.

This rearrangement joins TRBV11-2 to TRBJ1-1; TRBD1 is a possible D gene (6 bases). The CDR3 length is 13 residues. CDR1 and CDR2 (germline): SGHAT, FQNNGV. V was clipped by 2 bases and J by 8 bases, with 12 bases between them. In nucleotides, the CDR3 is TGTGCCAGCAGCTTACCACAGGGAAGAGAAGCTTTCTTT. Translating it yields CASSLPQGREAFF.

In nucleotides, the CDR3 is TGTGCCAGCAGTGGACTAGCGGGATTGTTAGAGCTGTTTTTT. This sequence encodes CASSGLAGLLELFF. The chain employs TRBV6-2 or TRBV6-3 and TRBJ2-2, with 12 positions matching TRBD2. Germline CDR1 and CDR2: MNHEY and SVGEGT. J gave up 11 bases and V 5 bases, and 6 bases lay outside the gene matches. The CDR3 length is 14 residues.

This clonotype was recorded a few times. This chain uses TRBV4-3 with TRBJ2-5; TRBD1 is a possible D gene (5 bases). CDR1 and CDR2 from the germline V gene are LGHNA and YSLEER. There are 14 residues in the CDR3. V lost 0 bases to trimming and J lost 7 bases, with 12 bases between them. DNA of the CDR3: TGCGCCAGCAGCCAAGACCAGGGATTAGGGACCCAGTACTTC. It encodes CASSQDQGLGTQYF.

V is TRBV24-1 and J is TRBJ2-1; D might be TRBD2 (7 bases). The CDR3 totals 17 residues. Germline CDR1 is KGHDR and CDR2 is SFDVKD. V was shortened by 7 bases and J by 5 bases, with 23 bases between the two germline ends. The CDR3 reads CATSPLLGGGGDNEQFF. CDR3 DNA: TGTGCCACCAGCCCCTTGCTAGGGGGGGGAGGGGACAATGAGCAGTTCTTC.

A few counts support this clonotype. The chain joins TRBV28 to TRBJ2-5, with TRBD2 identical over 7 bases. Germline values: CDR1 MDHEN, CDR2 SYDVKM. The CDR3 is 14 residues long. V shed 6 bases and J 4 bases; nucleotides not matched to a gene: 8. CDR3 amino acids: CASRGGGVTETQYF. CDR3 DNA sequence: TGTGCCAGCAGGGGGGGAGGGGTTACAGAGACCCAGTACTTC.

The CDR3 is CASTPLGVADTQYF. The CDR3 nucleotides read TGTGCCAGCACCCCCTTGGGAGTGGCAGATACGCAGTATTTT. The chain links TRBV27 to TRBJ2-3, with D perhaps TRBD2 (5 bases). The V and J ends lost 7 bases and 4 bases respectively, with 15 bases between them. The CDR3 is 14 amino acids. Germline V gene sequence: CDR1 MNHEY, CDR2 SMNVEV (reference sequence).

About this clonotype: An end of the junction does not agree with germline; a read error may underlie this. The rearrangement uses TRBV7-9 and TRBJ2-4, with D possibly matching TRBD2 (5 bases). Germline loops: CDR1 SEHNR, CDR2 FQNEAQ (reference sequence). CDR3 length: 10 residues. CDR3 sequence (DNA): TGTGCCAGCAGCTTAGAGGCGGGTCAATTC. It translates to CASSLEAGQF.

V gene TRBV19 combines with J gene TRBJ2-3; D is perhaps TRBD1 (6 bases). Germline-derived CDR1 and CDR2 are LNHDA and SQIVND (reference sequence). V was cut by 3 bases and J by 1 base, with 14 bases left in between. This CDR3 spans 16 amino acids. The DNA for the CDR3 is TGTGCCAGTAGTATCGATAGGACAGATGGCACAGATACGCAGTATTTT. It yields the protein CASSIDRTDGTDTQYF.

The genes are TRBV7-9 and TRBJ2-5; 11 bases align to TRBD2. The J call could be wrong; TRBJ2-7 is a better fit for the DNA end. Germline CDR1 reads SEHNR; CDR2 reads FQNEAQ (reference sequence). The CDR3 consists of 16 residues. The CDR3 region is CASSLGHGTSGYEQYF. Written as DNA, the CDR3 is TGTGCCAGCAGCTTAGGGCATGGGACTAGCGGATACGAGCAGTACTTC.

This clonotype showed up just a few times. The chain recombines TRBV11-2 with TRBJ2-1; D is ambiguous. This CDR3 contains 16 residues. Trimming removed 5 bases from V and 2 bases from J, with 16 bases in between. CDR1 and CDR2 (germline): SGHAT, FQNNGV. CDR3 in DNA: TGTGCCAGCAGCGCGCCCGAGGACGGCCCCTACAATGAGCAGTTCTTC. Amino acids: CASSAPEDGPYNEQFF.

This CDR3 is CASSLYPGQGVYGYTF. CDR3 DNA: TGTGCCAGCAGTTTATATCCAGGACAGGGCGTCTATGGCTACACCTTC. The genes are TRBV12-3 or TRBV12-4 and TRBJ1-2, with TRBD1 matching over 8 bases. The CDR3 sequence is 16 residues long. J was trimmed by 4 bases and V by 2 bases; bases with no gene match: 9.

This chain uses TRBV20-1 with TRBJ1-5, with a weak D call TRBD1 (5 bases). V was clipped by 5 bases and J by 0 bases, with 14 bases between them. This CDR3 has 15 residues. CDR1 is DFQATT, CDR2 SNEGSKA, per germline (reference sequence). This chain's CDR3 is CSALTTRDSNQPQHF. The CDR3 nucleotides are TGCAGTGCTTTAACCACCAGGGATAGCAATCAGCCCCAGCATTTT.

This clonotype appeared a few times. The chain employs TRBV27 and TRBJ1-1; D perhaps matches TRBD1 (6 bases). V was shortened by 6 bases and J by 3 bases, with 14 bases between the two germline ends. This CDR3 region has 14 residues. The germline CDR1 and CDR2 sequences are MNHEY and SMNVEV (reference sequence). The CDR3 protein is CASRSETGHTEAFF. The CDR3 nucleotides read TGTGCCAGCAGATCTGAGACAGGACACACTGAAGCTTTCTTT.

About this clonotype itself: One end of the junction varies from germline; a read error may be responsible. The genes are TRBV6-2 or TRBV6-3 and TRBJ2-4, with TRBD2 matching over 13 bases. Germline CDR1 is MNHEY and CDR2 is SVGEGT. The CDR3 extends over 18 amino acids. The DNA of the CDR3 is TGTGCCAGTAGTTTCCATTTGGGGACTAGCGGGGAACGGAACATTCAGTACTTC. Translated, it gives CASSFHLGTSGERNIQYF.

This clonotype was seen a handful of times. The chain is built from TRBV12-3 or TRBV12-4 and TRBJ2-1; D uncertain. The DNA end lines up better with TRBJ2-5; the J call may be wrong. The CDR3 totals 12 residues. The CDR3 sequence: CASSLGRKTQYF. The CDR3, as DNA: TGTGCCAGCAGTTTAGGTCGAAAGACCCAGTACTTC.

This clonotype was detected only a few times. This rearrangement joins TRBV28 to TRBJ2-5; D may be TRBD1 (6 bases). The J call may not be correct, given that the DNA end is closer to TRBJ2-7. The CDR3 extends over 14 amino acids. CDR1 and CDR2 (germline): MDHEN, SYDVKM. CDR3 coding DNA: TGTGCCAGCAGTTTACAGGGGCCTTCCTACGAGCAGTACTTC. It codes for CASSLQGPSYEQYF.

J is TRBJ1-4 and V is TRBV7-9, with 8 bases identical to TRBD1. The CDR3 totals 16 residues. V shed 5 bases and J 4 bases; nucleotides not matched to a gene: 9. Germline CDR1 is SEHNR and CDR2 is FQNEAQ (reference sequence). The CDR3 DNA sequence: TGTGCCAGCAGCGGCTCCCGGGACAGGAGTAATGAAAAACTGTTTTTT. It codes for CASSGSRDRSNEKLFF.

J is TRBJ1-1 and V is TRBV29-1; no clear D gene. The V gene lost 6 bases and the J gene lost 6 bases, with 17 bases spanning the gap. CDR1 is SQVTM, CDR2 ANQGSEA, per germline. The CDR3 contains 13 residues. The CDR3 DNA reads TGCAGCGTCCCGACACGAAACCACGCTGAAGCTTTCTTT. It is translated as CSVPTRNHAEAFF.

There are a few counts of this clonotype. This chain connects TRBV29-1 to TRBJ2-5; no reliable D call. Trimming cost V 2 bases and J 2 bases, with 9 bases left between them. CDR1 and CDR2 (germline): SQVTM, ANQGSEA. The CDR3 sequence is 13 residues long. This CDR3 is CSVEFWEQETQYF. The CDR3 nucleotides are TGCAGCGTTGAATTTTGGGAACAAGAGACCCAGTACTTC.

The chain combines TRBV18 with TRBJ2-7; TRBD2 might be the D (5 bases). Germline values: CDR1 KGHSH, CDR2 LQKENI. The CDR3 consists of 15 residues. Trimming stripped 1 base from V and 3 bases from J, with 13 bases between. CDR3 protein: CASSPRGDTSYEQYF. CDR3 nucleotide sequence: TGTGCCAGCTCACCACGGGGAGACACTAGCTACGAGCAGTACTTC.